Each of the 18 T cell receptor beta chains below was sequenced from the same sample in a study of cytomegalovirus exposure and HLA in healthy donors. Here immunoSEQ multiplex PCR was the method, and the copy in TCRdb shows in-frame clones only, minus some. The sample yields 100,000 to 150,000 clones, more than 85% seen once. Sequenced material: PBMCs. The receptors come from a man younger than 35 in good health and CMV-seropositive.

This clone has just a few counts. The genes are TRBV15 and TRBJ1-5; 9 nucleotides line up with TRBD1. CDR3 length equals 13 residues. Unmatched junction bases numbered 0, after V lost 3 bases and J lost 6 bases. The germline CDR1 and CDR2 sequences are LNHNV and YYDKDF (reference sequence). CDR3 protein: CATSRDRGQPQHF. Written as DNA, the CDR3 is TGTGCCACCAGCAGGGACAGGGGTCAGCCCCAGCATTTT.

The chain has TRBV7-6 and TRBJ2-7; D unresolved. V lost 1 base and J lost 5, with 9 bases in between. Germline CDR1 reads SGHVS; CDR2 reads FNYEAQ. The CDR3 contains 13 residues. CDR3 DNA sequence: TGTGCCAGCAGCTTAGGTGGCATAAACGAGCAGTACTTC. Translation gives CASSLGGINEQYF.

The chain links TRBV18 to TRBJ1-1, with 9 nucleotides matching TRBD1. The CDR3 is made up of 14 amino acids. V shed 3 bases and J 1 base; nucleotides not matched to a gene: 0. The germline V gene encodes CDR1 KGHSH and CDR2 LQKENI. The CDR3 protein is CASSPGQGNTEAFF. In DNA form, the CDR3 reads TGTGCCAGCTCACCGGGACAGGGGAACACTGAAGCTTTCTTT.

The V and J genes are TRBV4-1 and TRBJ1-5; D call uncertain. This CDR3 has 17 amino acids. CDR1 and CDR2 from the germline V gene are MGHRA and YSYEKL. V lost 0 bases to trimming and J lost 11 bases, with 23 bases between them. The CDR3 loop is CASSQEGLVEGSAAQHF. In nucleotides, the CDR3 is TGCGCCAGCAGCCAAGAAGGTCTTGTAGAGGGATCAGCGGCCCAGCATTTT.

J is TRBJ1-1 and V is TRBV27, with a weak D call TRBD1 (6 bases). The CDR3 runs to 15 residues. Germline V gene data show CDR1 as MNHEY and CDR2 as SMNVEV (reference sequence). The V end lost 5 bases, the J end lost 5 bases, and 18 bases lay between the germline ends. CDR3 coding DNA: TGTGCCAGCAGTCTTGTAGCGGGGGCCGGGACTGAAGCTTTCTTT. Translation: CASSLVAGAGTEAFF.

The CDR3 loop reads CASRRLRGGHEQYF. CDR3 nucleotides: TGTGCCAGCAGGAGACTGAGGGGGGGACACGAGCAGTACTTC. This rearrangement joins TRBV6-4 to TRBJ2-7; possibly TRBD2 for D (7 bases). This CDR3 region has 14 residues. V lost 6 bases to trimming and J lost 5 bases, with 17 bases between them. Germline lookup yields CDR1 MRHNA and CDR2 SNTAGT.

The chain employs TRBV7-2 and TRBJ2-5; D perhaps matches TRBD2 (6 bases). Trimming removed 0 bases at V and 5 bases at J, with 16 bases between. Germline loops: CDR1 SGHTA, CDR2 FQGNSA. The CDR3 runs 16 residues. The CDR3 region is CASSLAGTPSGETQYF. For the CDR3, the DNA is TGTGCCAGCAGCTTAGCGGGGACTCCCTCGGGGGAGACCCAGTACTTC.

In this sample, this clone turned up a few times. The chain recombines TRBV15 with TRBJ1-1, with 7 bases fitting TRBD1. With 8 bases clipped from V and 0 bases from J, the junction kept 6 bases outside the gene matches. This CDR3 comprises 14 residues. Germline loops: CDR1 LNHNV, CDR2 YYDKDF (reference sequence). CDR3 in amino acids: CATDQTGLNTEAFF. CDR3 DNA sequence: TGTGCCACCGACCAGACAGGGCTGAACACTGAAGCTTTCTTT.

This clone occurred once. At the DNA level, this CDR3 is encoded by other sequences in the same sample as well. The CDR3 bases are TGTGCCAGCAGTGAAGCAGGGAGAAATCAGCCCCAGCATTTT. Encoded protein: CASSEAGRNQPQHF. The chain combines TRBV6-1 with TRBJ1-5; D not resolved. V was trimmed by 0 bases and J by 4 bases, leaving 7 bases between them. The length of the CDR3 is 14 residues. Germline assignment: CDR1 MNHNS and CDR2 SASEGT.

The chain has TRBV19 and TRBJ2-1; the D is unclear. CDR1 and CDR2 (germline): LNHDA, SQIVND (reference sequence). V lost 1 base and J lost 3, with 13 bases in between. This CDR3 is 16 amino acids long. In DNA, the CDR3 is TGTGCCAGTAGTATAGGTGTAAAGAAGAGCTACAATGAGCAGTTCTTC. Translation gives CASSIGVKKSYNEQFF.

The CDR3 here is CASSNGGAWEIYGYTF. CDR3 DNA sequence: TGTGCCAGCAGCAACGGGGGGGCCTGGGAGATCTATGGCTACACCTTC. The chain links TRBV5-6 to TRBJ1-2, with D maybe TRBD1 (6 bases). Germline-derived CDR1 and CDR2 are SGHDT and YYEEEE. The CDR3 extends over 16 amino acids. Trimming removed 4 bases from V and 4 bases from J, with 20 bases in between. The complete variable domain, with remaining parts taken from reference TRBV5-6 and TRBJ1-2, reads DAGVTQSPTHLIKTRGQQVTLRCSPKSGHDTVSWYQQALGQGPQFIFQYYEEEERQRGNFPDRFSGHQFPNYSSELNVNALLLGDSALYLCASSNGGAWEIYGYTFGSGTRLTVV.

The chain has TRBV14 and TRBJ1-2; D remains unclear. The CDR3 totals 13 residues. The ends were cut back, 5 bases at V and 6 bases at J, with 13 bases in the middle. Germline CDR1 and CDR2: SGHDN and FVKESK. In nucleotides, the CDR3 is TGTGCCAGCAGCGCTCAAGTAGCCCATGGCTACACCTTC. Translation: CASSAQVAHGYTF.

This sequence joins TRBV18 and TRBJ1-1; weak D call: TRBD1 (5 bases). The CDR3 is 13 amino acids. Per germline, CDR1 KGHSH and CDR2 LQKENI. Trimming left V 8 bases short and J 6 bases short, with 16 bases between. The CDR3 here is CASRQGGEPEAFF. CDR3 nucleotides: TGTGCCAGCCGTCAGGGAGGAGAGCCTGAAGCTTTCTTT. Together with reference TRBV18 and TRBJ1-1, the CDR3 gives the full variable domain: NAGVMQNPRHLVRRRGQEARLRCSPMKGHSHVYWYRQLPEEGLKFMVYLQKENIIDESGMPKERFSAEFPKEGPSILRIQQVVRGDSAAYFCASRQGGEPEAFFGQGTRLTVV.

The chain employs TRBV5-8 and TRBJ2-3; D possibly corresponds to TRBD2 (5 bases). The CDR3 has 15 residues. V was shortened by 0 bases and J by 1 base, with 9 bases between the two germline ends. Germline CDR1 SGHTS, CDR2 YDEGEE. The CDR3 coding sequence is TGTGCCAGCAGCTTGGCCGGGCGGGGCACAGATACGCAGTATTTT. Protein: CASSLAGRGTDTQYF.

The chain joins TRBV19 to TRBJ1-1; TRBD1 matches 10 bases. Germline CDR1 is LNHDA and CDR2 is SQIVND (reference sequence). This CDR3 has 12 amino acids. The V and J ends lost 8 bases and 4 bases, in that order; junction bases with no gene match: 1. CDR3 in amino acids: CASRDRGTEAFF. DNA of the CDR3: TGTGCCAGTCGGGACAGGGGCACTGAAGCTTTCTTT.

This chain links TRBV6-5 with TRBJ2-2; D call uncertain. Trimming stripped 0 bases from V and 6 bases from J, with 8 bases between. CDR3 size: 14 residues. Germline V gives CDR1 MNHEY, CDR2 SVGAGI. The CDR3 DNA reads TGTGCCAGCAGTTACTCGATCAGGTCCGGGGAGCTGTTTTTT. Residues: CASSYSIRSGELFF.

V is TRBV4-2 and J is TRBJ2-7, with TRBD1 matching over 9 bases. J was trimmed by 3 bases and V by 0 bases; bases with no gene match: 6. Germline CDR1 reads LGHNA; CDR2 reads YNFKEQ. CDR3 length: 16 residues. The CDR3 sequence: CASSQEGQGTNYEQYF. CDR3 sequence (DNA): TGTGCCAGCAGCCAAGAAGGACAGGGGACAAACTACGAGCAGTACTTC.

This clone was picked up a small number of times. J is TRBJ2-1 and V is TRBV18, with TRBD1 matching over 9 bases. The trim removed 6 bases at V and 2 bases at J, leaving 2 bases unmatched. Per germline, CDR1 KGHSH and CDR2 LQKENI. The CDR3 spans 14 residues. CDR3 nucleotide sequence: TGTGCCAGCTCGAGACAGGGGGCCTACAATGAGCAGTTCTTC. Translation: CASSRQGAYNEQFF.